What follows is one T cell receptor (beta chain) and its context. The antigen remains unidentified. The data were taken from a study of blood T cells in healthy people across ages. Study-wide results and limits: Roughly linear age-related decline in beta diversity appeared, significant by age approximately 43. PBMCs were not sorted, which prevented a conclusive comparison of naive versus antigen-experienced cells.

Sample-barcoded 5' priming and a J-beta primer mix drove a second PCR of about 7 to 12 cycles. TCRdb processed the 5' RACE reads anew with MiXCR; each CDR3 protein has one entry. The sample shows 500,000 to 550,000 distinct CDR3 sequences, about 25% of them seen only once. Researchers report isolating at least 6 million PBMCs per sample. CDR3 size: 14 residues. V gave up 4 bases and J gave up 3 bases; unmatched junction bases: 5. CDR1 is LNHDA and CDR2 is SQIVND in the germline V gene (reference sequence). This sample was shared with a second study, whose subject was T cells of mothers and their children. From that report: Donation was provided by three healthy Caucasian mothers along with their six children.

The origin of this receptor is a boy aged 5-17 years in good health. The J gene is TRBJ2-5, the V gene TRBV19; 7 bases align to TRBD2. Material: blood. As DNA, the CDR3 is TGTGCCAGTAGTAGAGCGGGGAGCAAAGAGACCCAGTACTTC. Translated: CASSRAGSKETQYF.